These 24 T cell receptor beta chains were all obtained from the same sample, sequenced in a study of preoperative IRX-2 immunotherapy in early breast cancer. The treatment here: preoperative locoregional IRX-2 cytokine immunotherapy. Assay used: immunoSEQ multiplex PCR; TCRdb lists only in-frame clones, some missing. The table records around 4,200 clones, nearly 70% of them present only once. This specimen consisted of tumor tissue, obtained after IRX-2 immunotherapy. These TCRs come from a human donor with breast cancer.

This sequence joins TRBV19 and TRBJ2-7; D is unresolved. Germline V gene lookup returns CDR1 LNHDA and CDR2 SQIVND (reference sequence). This CDR3 is built from 11 residues. Trimming cost V 8 bases and J 4 bases, with 9 bases left between them. CDR3 residues: CASRTEYEQYF. As DNA, the CDR3 is TGTGCCAGTCGGACGGAGTACGAGCAGTACTTC.

This chain uses TRBV6-8 with TRBJ2-7; possibly TRBD1 for D (5 bases). Trimming removed 6 bases from V and 3 bases from J, with 18 bases in between. This CDR3 is built from 15 residues. Looked up from germline, CDR1 is MNHGY and CDR2 is SAAAGT. The CDR3 DNA is TGTGCCAGCAGCAATGAGCAGTGGCAGGGCTACGAGCAGTACTTC. Protein: CASSNEQWQGYEQYF.

The V call is TRBV28, the J call TRBJ2-5; D unresolved. CDR1 is MDHEN, CDR2 SYDVKM, per germline. This CDR3 region has 13 residues. V was clipped by 2 bases and J by 1 base, with 5 bases between them. The CDR3 is CASSLVAQETQYF. In DNA, the CDR3 is TGTGCCAGCAGTTTAGTCGCCCAAGAGACCCAGTACTTC.

This clone is categorized as hyperexpanded. The rearrangement joins TRBV29-1 to TRBJ2-1, with TRBD2 matching over 11 bases. V shed 6 bases, J shed 13 bases, and the junction held 8 bases outside the gene matches. Germline V gene lookup returns CDR1 SQVTM and CDR2 ANQGSEA. This CDR3 comprises 12 residues. DNA of the CDR3: TGCAGCGTCGGGACTAGCGGAACTTTACAGTTCTTC. Translated: CSVGTSGTLQFF.

By share of the sample, this clone is medium-sized (0.01 to 0.1%). V usage is TRBV19 and J usage is TRBJ2-2, with D tentatively TRBD1 (6 bases). Trimming stripped 2 bases from V and 7 bases from J, with 14 bases between. CDR1 and CDR2 (germline): LNHDA, SQIVND (reference sequence). This CDR3 spans 15 amino acids. CDR3 coding DNA: TGTGCCAGTAGTATAAACGGCAGGGGTATCGGGGAGCTGTTTTTT. This translates into CASSINGRGIGELFF.

The CDR3 DNA is TGCGCCAGCAGTGCCATAACGGATTGGTCCCAACGAGATACGCAGTATTTT. Protein: CASSAITDWSQRDTQYF. The V gene is TRBV10-2, the J gene TRBJ2-3, with D hard to call. CDR1 and CDR2 (germline): WSHSY, SAAADI. Trimming cost V 4 bases and J 5 bases, with 22 bases left between them. The CDR3 extends over 17 amino acids.

The rearrangement links TRBV19 to TRBJ1-4, with 8 bases fitting TRBD1. The CDR3 contains 18 residues. Germline V gives CDR1 LNHDA, CDR2 SQIVND (reference sequence). Germline trimming cut 1 base from V and 8 bases from J; bases unmatched to any gene: 15. The CDR3 loop reads CASSIGSGIRDRHEKLFF. Written as DNA, the CDR3 is TGTGCCAGTAGTATAGGTTCGGGGATCCGGGACAGGCACGAAAAACTGTTTTTT.

The gene calls are TRBV19 and TRBJ2-3; D unresolved. The V gene lost 3 bases and the J gene lost 4 bases, with 14 bases spanning the gap. Germline V gene sequence: CDR1 LNHDA, CDR2 SQIVND (reference sequence). This CDR3 has 15 residues. The CDR3 loop reads CASSINYGRSDTQYF. For the CDR3, the DNA is TGTGCCAGTAGTATTAATTACGGTAGATCAGATACGCAGTATTTT.

This clone was detected once. The chain combines TRBV5-1 with TRBJ1-1; TRBD1 matches at 8 bases. Germline assignment: CDR1 SGHRS and CDR2 YFSETQ. The CDR3 consists of 15 residues. With V trimmed by 1 base and J by 4 bases, 6 bases remained unmatched. The CDR3 region has the DNA TGCGCCAGCAGCTTGAGGACAGGGAGGGTCACTGAAGCTTTCTTT. Amino acid sequence: CASSLRTGRVTEAFF.

The chain couples TRBV4-1 to TRBJ2-2; tentatively, D is TRBD1 (5 bases). With 1 base removed from V and 7 bases from J, the gap between germline ends came to 13 bases. CDR1 and CDR2 (germline): MGHRA, YSYEKL. The length of the CDR3 is 15 residues. CDR3 region: CASSQAGVRGGELFF. CDR3 DNA: TGCGCCAGCAGCCAAGCGGGTGTAAGGGGCGGGGAGCTGTTTTTT.

The V call is TRBV14, the J call TRBJ2-5; 16 positions agree with TRBD2. V dropped 4 bases and J dropped 4; count of bases not matched to a gene: 6. The CDR3 sequence is 17 residues long. Per germline, CDR1 SGHDN and CDR2 FVKESK. CDR3 loop: CASSPGLAGGPRETQYF. CDR3 bases: TGTGCCAGCAGCCCGGGACTAGCGGGAGGGCCGAGAGAGACCCAGTACTTC.

The chain links TRBV23-1 to TRBJ2-6; D remains unclear. TRBV23-1 is labeled an ORF, and its function is uncertain. CDR3 length equals 17 residues. V was clipped by 0 bases and J by 0 bases, with 9 bases between them. CDR3 sequence (DNA): TGCGCCAGCAGTCAATCGAGCGAACACTCTGGGGCCAACGTCCTGACTTTC. The encoded protein is CASSQSSEHSGANVLTF.

The gene calls are TRBV11-3 and TRBJ1-3; 8 bases fit TRBD1. Germline CDR1 and CDR2: SGHNT and YENEEA. Germline trimming cut 8 bases from V and 0 bases from J; bases unmatched to any gene: 3. This CDR3 has 14 amino acids. The CDR3 sequence is CASGTGTSGNTIYF. The CDR3 DNA reads as TGTGCCAGCGGGACAGGAACCTCTGGAAACACCATATATTTT.

The chain has TRBV18 and TRBJ2-7, with D hard to call. CDR1 and CDR2 from the germline V gene are KGHSH and LQKENI. V shed 6 bases and J shed 2 bases, with 8 bases lying between them. The CDR3 is 12 residues long. The CDR3 protein is CASSPNPYEQYF. The DNA of the CDR3 is TGTGCCAGCTCGCCAAACCCCTACGAGCAGTACTTC.

The chain uses TRBV6-8 and TRBJ2-5; D could derive from TRBD1 or TRBD2 (5 bases each). This CDR3 comprises 14 residues. V shed 6 bases and J shed 5 bases, with 16 bases lying between them. Germline values: CDR1 MNHGY, CDR2 SAAAGT. Here the CDR3 reads CASRVLGVAETQYF. CDR3 bases: TGTGCCAGCAGGGTATTGGGGGTCGCGGAGACCCAGTACTTC.

This clone was seen just once. CDR3: CASSRGSFSYEQYF. In nucleotides, the CDR3 is TGTGCCAGTAGTAGGGGCAGCTTTTCCTACGAGCAGTACTTC. J is TRBJ2-7 and V is TRBV19; D may be TRBD1 (5 bases). The germline V and J ends were trimmed by 4 bases and 1 base, with 11 bases remaining between them. Germline CDR1 LNHDA, CDR2 SQIVND (reference sequence). This CDR3 has 14 amino acids.

This clone turned up a few times. The J gene is TRBJ2-2, the V gene TRBV6-8; D is uncertain. The CDR3 extends over 17 amino acids. Trimming left V 5 bases short and J 0 bases short, with 16 bases between. The germline V gene encodes CDR1 MNHGY and CDR2 SAAAGT. CDR3: CASSLLLIAANTGELFF. In DNA form, the CDR3 reads TGTGCCAGCAGTCTGTTGCTGATAGCTGCGAACACCGGGGAGCTGTTTTTT.

V is TRBV19 and J is TRBJ1-5; tentatively, D is TRBD1 (6 bases). Germline CDR1 reads LNHDA; CDR2 reads SQIVND (reference sequence). This CDR3 is 14 amino acids long. Trimming shortened V by 4 bases and J by 6 bases, and 13 bases separated the two germline ends. The CDR3 protein is CASSTSGGLQPQHF. The CDR3 DNA reads as TGTGCCAGTAGTACCTCCGGGGGCCTTCAGCCCCAGCATTTT.

This chain uses TRBV28 with TRBJ2-1; 8 positions agree with TRBD2. Germline V gene data show CDR1 as MDHEN and CDR2 as SYDVKM. This CDR3 region has 16 residues. Trimming removed 7 bases from V and 8 bases from J; junction bases left unmatched: 16. The CDR3 nucleotides are TGTGCCAGCAAAACCTTAGCGGGATCCTTATTTGATGAGCAGTTCTTC. Amino acids: CASKTLAGSLFDEQFF.

The rearrangement joins TRBV28 to TRBJ2-3, with 10 positions matching TRBD1. Germline V gene sequence: CDR1 MDHEN, CDR2 SYDVKM. V shed 4 bases, J shed 3 bases, and the junction held 7 bases outside the gene matches. The CDR3 has 16 residues. The CDR3 nucleotides read TGTGCCAGCAGTTCGGATCCGGGACAGGGGACAGATACGCAGTATTTT. This sequence encodes CASSSDPGQGTDTQYF.

The chain is built from TRBV6-8 and TRBJ1-4, with D possibly being TRBD1 (6 bases). Looked up from germline, CDR1 is MNHGY and CDR2 is SAAAGT. Trimming shortened V by 6 bases and J by 5 bases, and 13 bases separated the two germline ends. CDR3 size: 14 residues. The CDR3 nucleotides are TGTGCCAGCAGACAGGGCAGGAGGAATGAAAAACTGTTTTTT. This sequence encodes CASRQGRRNEKLFF.

This clone is medium-sized. The V gene is TRBV25-1, the J gene TRBJ2-1; 9 positions match TRBD2. Germline values: CDR1 MGHDK, CDR2 SYGVNS. The CDR3 consists of 16 residues. V shed 2 bases, J shed 7 bases, and the junction held 9 bases outside the gene matches. The CDR3 loop is CASSELSGSSSNEQFF. CDR3 bases: TGTGCCAGCAGTGAACTTAGCGGGAGTTCCAGTAATGAGCAGTTCTTC.

This clone was observed a single time. CDR3 protein: CASSVYRGQPQHF. CDR3 nucleotides: TGTGCCAGCAGCGTATACAGGGGGCAGCCCCAGCATTTT. The gene calls are TRBV6-8 and TRBJ1-5; 8 nucleotides agree with TRBD1. CDR1 is MNHGY and CDR2 is SAAAGT in the germline V gene. J was trimmed by 7 bases and V by 6 bases; bases with no gene match: 5. CDR3 length: 13 residues.

CDR3 nucleotide sequence: TGTGCCAGCCAACAGGTTTCCTACGAGCAGTACTTC. This codes for CASQQVSYEQYF. The chain links TRBV6-8 to TRBJ2-7, with D possibly matching TRBD1 (5 bases). Per the germline V gene, CDR1 is MNHGY and CDR2 is SAAAGT. The CDR3 contains 12 residues. V lost 8 bases to trimming and J lost 1 base, with 9 bases between them.